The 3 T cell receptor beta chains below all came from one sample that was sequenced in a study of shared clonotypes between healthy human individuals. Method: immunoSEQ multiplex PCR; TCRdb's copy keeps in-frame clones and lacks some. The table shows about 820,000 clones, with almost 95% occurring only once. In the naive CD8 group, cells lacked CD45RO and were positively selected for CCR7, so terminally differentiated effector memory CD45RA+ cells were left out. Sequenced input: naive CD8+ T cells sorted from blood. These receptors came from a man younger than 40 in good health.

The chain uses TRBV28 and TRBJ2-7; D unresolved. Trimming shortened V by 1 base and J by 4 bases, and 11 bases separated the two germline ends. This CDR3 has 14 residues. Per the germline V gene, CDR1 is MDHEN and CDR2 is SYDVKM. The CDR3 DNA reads TGTGCCAGCAGTTTATTTGGGTTGGGGTACGAGCAGTACTTC. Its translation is CASSLFGLGYEQYF. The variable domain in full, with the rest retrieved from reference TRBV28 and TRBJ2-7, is DVKVTQSSRYLVKRTGEKVFLECVQDMDHENMFWYRQDPGLGLRLIYFSYDVKMKEKGDIPEGYSVSREKKERFSLILESASTNQTSMYLCASSLFGLGYEQYFGPGTRLTVT.

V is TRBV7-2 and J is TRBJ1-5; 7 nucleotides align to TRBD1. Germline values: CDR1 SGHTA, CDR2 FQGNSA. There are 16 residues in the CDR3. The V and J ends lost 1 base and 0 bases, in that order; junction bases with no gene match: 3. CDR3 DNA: TGTGCCAGCAGCTTAGTAGGGACAGATAGCAATCAGCCCCAGCATTTT. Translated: CASSLVGTDSNQPQHF.

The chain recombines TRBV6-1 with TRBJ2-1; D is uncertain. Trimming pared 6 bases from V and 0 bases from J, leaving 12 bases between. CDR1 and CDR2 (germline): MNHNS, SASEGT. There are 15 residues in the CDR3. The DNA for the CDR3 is TGTGCCAGCAGAATAGACCTAAGCTCCTACAATGAGCAGTTCTTC. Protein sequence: CASRIDLSSYNEQFF.